This is a list of T cell receptor beta chains from one sample in a study of shared clonotypes between healthy human individuals. Sequencing was performed with immunoSEQ multiplex PCR; in TCRdb, only in-frame clones are kept and a portion is missing. The data hold about a million clones, with 70% to 85% observed a single time. Sample: memory CD4+ T cells from PBMCs. The receptors were gathered from a man aged 18 to 35 in good health. Some clones in this sample may be carry-over from other donors' samples. Each CDR3 is given with its conserved first and last residue. A D gene is named only where the DNA matches it firmly. The listing skips clone size in some rows; elsewhere it reads once, few, many or a size class.

size: .
J: TRBJ2-7
V: TRBV6-6
length: 14
D: TRBD1
CDR3: CASSYGQGTYEQYF
DNA: TGTGCCAGCAGTTACGGACAGGGGACCTACGAGCAGTACTTC

size: .
J: TRBJ1-1
V: TRBV11-2
length: 14
D: .
CDR3: CASSGKPSNTEAFF
DNA: TGTGCCAGCAGCGGTAAACCTAGTAACACTGAAGCTTTCTTT

size: .
J: TRBJ1-2
V: TRBV4-1
length: 19
D: .
CDR3: CASSQNSGGAGGLLGGYTF
DNA: TGCGCCAGCAGCCAAAATTCAGGCGGGGCAGGTGGCCTTCTGGGGGGCTACACCTTC

size: .
J: TRBJ1-1
V: TRBV30
length: 13
D: .
CDR3: CAWSLAANTEAFF
DNA: TGTGCCTGGAGTCTGGCGGCGAACACTGAAGCTTTCTTT

size: .
J: TRBJ2-1
V: TRBV5-1
length: 16
D: .
CDR3: CASSSKQRISYNEQFF
DNA: TGCGCCAGCAGCTCCAAACAGCGGATCTCCTACAATGAGCAGTTCTTC

size: .
J: TRBJ1-5
V: TRBV5-1
length: 13
D: .
CDR3: CASSLAAGQPQHF
DNA: TGCGCCAGCAGCTTGGCCGCAGGCCAGCCCCAGCATTTT

size: .
J: TRBJ1-1
V: TRBV14
length: 12
D: .
CDR3: CASGQLNTEAFF
DNA: TGTGCCAGCGGGCAGCTGAACACTGAAGCTTTCTTT

size: .
J: TRBJ1-2
V: TRBV6-6
length: 15
D: .
CDR3: CASSYSPRQNYGYTF
DNA: TGTGCCAGCAGTTACTCCCCACGGCAAAACTATGGCTACACCTTC

size: many
J: TRBJ1-2
V: TRBV7-2
length: 12
D: .
CDR3: CASSFSNYGYTF
DNA: TGTGCCAGCAGTTTCTCTAACTATGGCTACACCTTC

size: .
J: TRBJ2-3
V: TRBV2
length: 15
D: .
CDR3: CASSELSPSTDTQYF
DNA: TGTGCCAGCAGTGAGCTCTCTCCGTCCACAGATACGCAGTATTTT

size: .
J: TRBJ2-7
V: TRBV28
length: 13
D: .
CDR3: CASSSTATYEQYF
DNA: TGTGCCAGCAGTTCGACAGCTACCTACGAGCAGTACTTC

size: once
J: TRBJ2-5
V: TRBV30
length: 12
D: .
CDR3: CAWSPPRGTQYF
DNA: TGTGCCTGGAGTCCACCACGGGGGACCCAGTACTTC

size: once
J: TRBJ2-5
V: TRBV7-2
length: 15
D: TRBD2
CDR3: CASTLDWSGSETQYF
DNA: TGTGCCAGCACCCTCGACTGGAGCGGGAGTGAGACCCAGTACTTC

size: few
J: TRBJ1-2
V: TRBV18
length: 12
D: .
CDR3: CASSDRLYGYTF
DNA: TGTGCCAGCTCAGACAGGCTCTATGGCTACACCTTC

size: .
J: TRBJ2-7
V: TRBV4-1
length: 17
D: TRBD2
CDR3: CASSQSSGLAGGGEQYF
DNA: TGCGCCAGCAGCCAATCGTCAGGACTAGCGGGAGGAGGCGAGCAGTACTTC

size: few
J: TRBJ2-3
V: TRBV7-2
length: 14
D: .
CDR3: CATPDESGTDTQYF
DNA: TGTGCCACCCCCGATGAGTCGGGAACAGATACGCAGTATTTT

size: .
J: TRBJ2-1
V: TRBV6-6
length: 14
D: TRBD2
CDR3: CATRVGGRQNEQFF
DNA: TGTGCCACCCGGGTCGGCGGGAGGCAGAATGAGCAGTTCTTC

size: .
J: TRBJ1-5
V: TRBV6-5
length: 15
D: TRBD1
CDR3: CASSPTGGGNQPQHF
DNA: TGTGCCAGCAGTCCAACAGGGGGTGGCAATCAGCCCCAGCATTTT

size: .
J: TRBJ2-3
V: TRBV7-3
length: 14
D: .
CDR3: CASSRTRGTDTQYF
DNA: TGTGCCAGCAGCCGCACTAGGGGCACAGATACGCAGTATTTT

size: many
J: TRBJ2-4
V: TRBV14
length: 13
D: .
CDR3: CASSQVMTAIQYF
DNA: TGTGCCAGCAGCCAAGTCATGACTGCCATTCAGTACTTC

size: .
J: TRBJ2-1
V: TRBV30
length: 16
D: TRBD2
CDR3: CAWRTRTSVSYNEQFF
DNA: TGTGCCTGGAGGACTCGGACTAGCGTCTCCTACAATGAGCAGTTCTTC

size: few
J: TRBJ1-1
V: TRBV15
length: 15
D: .
CDR3: CATSRGGLTNTEAFF
DNA: TGTGCCACCAGTAGAGGAGGACTGACTAACACTGAAGCTTTCTTT